The 32 T cell receptor beta chains given below trace back to one sample, sequenced in a study of blood T cell repertoires in COVID-19. Sequencing used immunoSEQ multiplex PCR; TCRdb keeps in-frame clones, though not all of them. The sample records approximately 72,000 clones, 70% to 90% being singletons. The specimen sequenced was peripheral blood. The origin of the receptors is a woman of 80 years or more with acute or convalescent COVID-19.

CDR3 coding DNA: TGTGCCAGCAGTGAGAGGGGAGGGAACACTGAAGCTTTCTTT. Translated: CASSERGGNTEAFF. V and J are TRBV6-1 and TRBJ1-1; a weak D match, TRBD1 (5 bases). The V gene lost 3 bases and the J gene lost 1 base, with 9 bases spanning the gap. In germline, CDR1 is MNHNS, CDR2 SASEGT. This CDR3 has 14 amino acids.

The chain joins TRBV15 to TRBJ2-5, with D possibly TRBD1 on 5 matching bases. Germline V gene data show CDR1 as LNHNV and CDR2 as YYDKDF (reference sequence). The germline V and J ends were trimmed by 2 bases and 1 base, with 8 bases remaining between them. This CDR3 contains 14 residues. The CDR3 coding sequence is TGTGCCACCAGCAGACCTAGGGGCCAAGAGACCCAGTACTTC. Translating it yields CATSRPRGQETQYF.

This clone was picked up a small number of times. V and J are TRBV5-5 and TRBJ1-2; the match to TRBD1 covers 7 bases. Trimming removed 4 bases from V and 0 bases from J; junction bases left unmatched: 6. CDR1 and CDR2 from the germline V gene are SGHKS and YYEKEE (reference sequence). The CDR3 loop spans 15 amino acids. CDR3 in DNA: TGTGCCAGCAGCCGCAACGGACAGGCTAACTATGGCTACACCTTC. Its translation: CASSRNGQANYGYTF.

The chain combines TRBV19 with TRBJ1-1, with TRBD1 matching over 10 bases. The J segment lost 6 bases and the V segment lost 5 bases, leaving 9 bases of the junction unmatched. The CDR3 runs 15 residues. Germline V gives CDR1 LNHDA, CDR2 SQIVND (reference sequence). The CDR3 loop is CASSAWTGGKAEAFF. CDR3 DNA sequence: TGTGCCAGTAGTGCCTGGACAGGGGGGAAAGCTGAAGCTTTCTTT.

The rearrangement joins TRBV3-1 (or the pseudogene TRBV3-2) to TRBJ2-6; D ambiguous. The CDR3 is 14 amino acids. Trimming removed 7 bases from V and 0 bases from J, with 7 bases in between. CDR1 is LGHDT, CDR2 YNNKEL, per germline (reference sequence). The DNA of the CDR3 is TGTGCCAGCACCCCGGGCTCTGGGGCCAACGTCCTGACTTTC. This translates into CASTPGSGANVLTF.

The V gene is TRBV2, the J gene TRBJ2-1, with 9 bases identical to TRBD1. The germline CDR1 and CDR2 sequences are SNHLY and FYNNEI. Trimming cost V 2 bases and J 16 bases; bases outside gene matches: 12. This CDR3 has 14 amino acids. DNA for the CDR3: TGTGCCAGCAGTGAATGGTTCCGGGACAGGGTGTTTTTCTTC. Translated: CASSEWFRDRVFFF.

The rearrangement joins TRBV9 to TRBJ2-6; TRBD1 matches 7 bases. The CDR3 runs to 15 residues. The germline gives CDR1 SGDLS, CDR2 YYNGEE. Germline trimming cut 3 bases from V and 4 bases from J; bases unmatched to any gene: 4. CDR3 loop: CASSAQGVGANVLTF. The CDR3, as DNA: TGTGCCAGCAGCGCCCAGGGGGTCGGGGCCAACGTCCTGACTTTC. Using reference TRBV9 and TRBJ2-6 for the parts outside the CDR3, the full variable domain is DSGVTQTPKHLITATGQRVTLRCSPRSGDLSVYWYQQSLDQGLQFLIQYYNGEERAKGNILERFSAQQFPDLHSELNLSSLELGDSALYFCASSAQGVGANVLTFGAGSRLTVL.

This clone has only a few counts. The CDR3 sequence is CSVGQGVGYTF. Written as DNA, the CDR3 is TGCAGTGTTGGACAGGGGGTTGGCTACACCTTC. The chain joins TRBV20-1 to TRBJ1-2, with TRBD1 matching over 10 bases. CDR1 and CDR2 (germline): DFQATT, SNEGSKA (reference sequence). J gave up 7 bases and V 7 bases, and 3 bases lay outside the gene matches. The CDR3 extends over 11 amino acids.

The chain uses TRBV5-8 and TRBJ2-2; D unresolved. Looked up from germline, CDR1 is SGHTS and CDR2 is YDEGEE. V lost 1 base to trimming and J lost 4 bases, with 17 bases between them. The CDR3 extends over 17 amino acids. CDR3 sequence (DNA): TGTGCCAGCAGCTTGAGGAACCGTCCGACGGGCACCGGGGAGCTGTTTTTT. This codes for CASSLRNRPTGTGELFF. Full variable domain (missing parts from reference TRBV5-8 and TRBJ2-2): EAGVTQSPTHLIKTRGQQATLRCSPISGHTSVYWYQQALGLGLQFLLWYDEGEERNRGNFPPRFSGRQFPNYSSELNVNALELEDSALYLCASSLRNRPTGTGELFFGEGSRLTVL.

The V and J genes are TRBV5-1 and TRBJ2-3, with D maybe TRBD2 (6 bases). Germline lookup yields CDR1 SGHRS and CDR2 YFSETQ. The CDR3 extends over 16 amino acids. Trimming shortened V by 0 bases and J by 0 bases, and 11 bases separated the two germline ends. For the CDR3, the DNA is TGCGCCAGCAGCTTGGCCCTAGCGACGAGCACAGATACGCAGTATTTT. It specifies CASSLALATSTDTQYF. Together with reference TRBV5-1 and TRBJ2-3, the CDR3 gives the full variable domain: KAGVTQTPRYLIKTRGQQVTLSCSPISGHRSVSWYQQTPGQGLQFLFEYFSETQRNKGNFPGRFSGRQFSNSRSEMNVSTLELGDSALYLCASSLALATSTDTQYFGPGTRLTVL.

The chain combines TRBV30 with TRBJ2-2; possible D gene TRBD1, 6 bases. The V gene's germline CDR1 is GTSNPN and CDR2 SVGIG (reference sequence). Trimming stripped 5 bases from V and 4 bases from J, with 14 bases between. The CDR3 has 14 residues. Here the CDR3 DNA reads TGTGCCTGGCCTGGGTCAGGGGCCACCGGGGAGCTGTTTTTT. Translating it yields CAWPGSGATGELFF.

The J gene is TRBJ2-3, the V gene TRBV27; 7 bases are a match to TRBD1. J gave up 0 bases and V 4 bases, and 7 bases lay outside the gene matches. The CDR3 has 16 residues. CDR1 is MNHEY, CDR2 SMNVEV, per germline (reference sequence). CDR3 amino acids: CASSSRRGQSTDTQYF. In DNA form, the CDR3 reads TGTGCCAGCAGTTCAAGAAGGGGACAGAGCACAGATACGCAGTATTTT.

The chain joins TRBV3-1 (or the pseudogene TRBV3-2) to TRBJ2-5; a weak D match, TRBD1 (6 bases). V was clipped by 4 bases and J by 7 bases, with 13 bases between them. The CDR3 has 13 residues. Germline CDR1 is LGHDT and CDR2 is YNNKEL (reference sequence). CDR3 nucleotides: TGTGCCAGCAGCCCCCAGGGGTTTGGGACCCAGTACTTC. Translating it yields CASSPQGFGTQYF.

The chain joins TRBV5-5 to TRBJ1-5, with a possible D match to TRBD1 (6 bases). Trimming left V 1 base short and J 2 bases short, with 7 bases between. This CDR3 is 14 amino acids long. From germline, CDR1 is SGHKS and CDR2 YYEKEE (reference sequence). The CDR3 reads CASSLPGGNQPQHF. The CDR3 coding sequence is TGTGCCAGCAGCTTGCCAGGGGGCAATCAGCCCCAGCATTTT.

This sequence joins TRBV7-3 and TRBJ2-1, with 12 nucleotides matching TRBD2. The trim removed 5 bases at V and 3 bases at J, leaving 8 bases unmatched. CDR1 SGHTA and CDR2 FQGTGA come from the germline V gene. This CDR3 has 17 residues. CDR3 protein: CASSPGTSGSGYNEQFF. The CDR3 coding sequence is TGTGCCAGCAGCCCCGGGACTAGCGGGTCCGGCTACAATGAGCAGTTCTTC.

The genes are TRBV30 and TRBJ1-2; D is perhaps TRBD1 (6 bases). CDR3 length: 15 residues. From germline, CDR1 is GTSNPN and CDR2 SVGIG (reference sequence). The V end was cut by 0 bases, the J end by 3 bases, with 14 bases between. The chain's CDR3 is CAWSVQGLGDYGYTF. As DNA, the CDR3 is TGTGCCTGGAGTGTACAGGGCCTGGGGGACTATGGCTACACCTTC.

The rearrangement joins TRBV19 to TRBJ2-7, with TRBD2 as a possible D gene (6 bases). Trimming removed 0 bases at V and 0 bases at J, with 15 bases between. Germline CDR1 and CDR2: LNHDA and SQIVND (reference sequence). The CDR3 is made up of 17 amino acids. DNA for the CDR3: TGTGCCAGTAGTATAGAAGCTAGCGCAACCTCCTCCTACGAGCAGTACTTC. Translated: CASSIEASATSSYEQYF.

This sequence joins TRBV2 and TRBJ1-2, with 7 bases fitting TRBD1. Germline V gene data show CDR1 as SNHLY and CDR2 as FYNNEI. V trimming: 1 base; J trimming: 4 bases; junction bases outside the gene matches: 9. CDR3 length: 16 amino acids. In DNA form, the CDR3 reads TGTGCCAGCAGTGAAGGAGGCGGGACAGTGGGCTATGGCTACACCTTC. Protein: CASSEGGGTVGYGYTF.

This rearrangement joins TRBV19 to TRBJ2-6, with 9 bases aligning to TRBD1. Unmatched junction bases numbered 4, after V lost 10 bases and J lost 0 bases. This CDR3 has 15 residues. Germline-derived CDR1 and CDR2 are LNHDA and SQIVND (reference sequence). The CDR3, as DNA: TGTGCCACCGGGACAGGGCGCTCTGGGGCCAACGTCCTGACTTTC. Translation gives CATGTGRSGANVLTF.

This clone turned up a few times. Different DNA sequences within this sample yield the same CDR3. The rearrangement links TRBV7-3 to TRBJ1-1, with a tentative D call TRBD1 (5 bases). This CDR3 contains 13 residues. CDR1 is SGHTA and CDR2 is FQGTGA in the germline V gene. V shed 2 bases and J shed 8 bases, with 12 bases lying between them. CDR3 sequence reads: CASSLRRDSEAFF. The CDR3 region has the DNA TGTGCCAGCAGCTTACGTAGGGACTCCGAAGCTTTCTTT. Together with reference TRBV7-3 and TRBJ1-1, the CDR3 gives the full variable domain: GAGVSQTPSNKVTEKGKYVELRCDPISGHTALYWYRQSLGQGPEFLIYFQGTGAADDSGLPNDRFFAVRPEGSVSTLKIQRTERGDSAVYLCASSLRRDSEAFFGQGTRLTVV.

This chain links TRBV29-1 with TRBJ1-2; TRBD1 agrees at 10 bases. Germline V lookup: CDR1 SQVTM, CDR2 ANQGSEA. With V trimmed by 4 bases and J by 8 bases, 10 bases remained unmatched. The CDR3 has 14 amino acids. The CDR3 region is CSVGKTTGGYGYTF. The DNA for the CDR3 is TGCAGCGTTGGAAAGACGACAGGGGGCTACGGCTACACCTTC.

V is TRBV7-9 and J is TRBJ1-5; 8 nucleotides match TRBD1. Per germline, CDR1 SEHNR and CDR2 FQNEAQ (reference sequence). J was trimmed by 3 bases and V by 3 bases; bases with no gene match: 7. This CDR3 contains 16 residues. CDR3 DNA: TGTGCCAGCAGCTTGGCAGGGGGCACCCTCAATCAGCCCCAGCATTTT. Translation: CASSLAGGTLNQPQHF.

This clone was picked up one time. V usage is TRBV6-1 and J usage is TRBJ1-2, with TRBD1 matching 12 bases. Looked up from germline, CDR1 is MNHNS and CDR2 is SASEGT. This CDR3 has 17 residues. The V segment lost 4 bases and the J segment 4 bases; nucleotides outside the gene matches: 10. CDR3 sequence reads: CASSGFAGTGGTYGYTF. CDR3 DNA: TGTGCCAGCAGTGGGTTCGCCGGGACAGGGGGCACCTATGGCTACACCTTC.

J is TRBJ1-1 and V is TRBV19; a weak D match, TRBD1 (5 bases). There are 14 residues in the CDR3. The V gene lost 7 bases and the J gene lost 0 bases, with 12 bases spanning the gap. CDR1 and CDR2 (germline): LNHDA, SQIVND (reference sequence). In nucleotides, the CDR3 is TGTGCCAGTAAACCATCACAGGTGAACACTGAAGCTTTCTTT. Translated: CASKPSQVNTEAFF.

The V call is TRBV4-2, the J call TRBJ2-7; a weak D match, TRBD1 (6 bases). V dropped 0 bases and J dropped 4 bases, with 10 bases sitting between them. This CDR3 contains 14 residues. Germline lookup yields CDR1 LGHNA and CDR2 YNFKEQ. The CDR3 DNA follows: TGTGCCAGCAGCCAAGATTATGGGACATACGAGCAGTACTTC. It yields the protein CASSQDYGTYEQYF.

The J gene is TRBJ1-1, the V gene TRBV12-3 or TRBV12-4; D is possibly TRBD1 (5 bases). This CDR3 comprises 13 residues. Trimming took 6 bases from V and 1 from J, leaving 9 bases between them. The CDR3 sequence: CASREGQNTEAFF. In nucleotides, the CDR3 is TGTGCCAGCAGGGAAGGACAGAACACTGAAGCTTTCTTT.

This chain joins TRBV19 and TRBJ2-1; 11 nucleotides match TRBD2. Germline assignment: CDR1 LNHDA and CDR2 SQIVND (reference sequence). There are 15 residues in the CDR3. V dropped 7 bases and J dropped 4; count of bases not matched to a gene: 6. DNA for the CDR3: TGTGCCAGTATCGAGACTAGCGGGAAATACAATGAGCAGTTCTTC. It translates to CASIETSGKYNEQFF.

The chain couples TRBV5-4 to TRBJ2-3, with 13 positions matching TRBD2. Germline loops: CDR1 SGHNT, CDR2 YYREEE (reference sequence). V trimming: 0 bases; J trimming: 1 base; junction bases outside the gene matches: 5. The CDR3 is 18 amino acids. The CDR3 nucleotides read TGTGCCAGCAGCTTGGTACTAGCGGGAGGGCCGGGCACAGATACGCAGTATTTT. Its translation is CASSLVLAGGPGTDTQYF.

The V and J genes are TRBV4-1 and TRBJ2-7, with TRBD1 matching over 7 bases. The V segment lost 0 bases and the J segment 3 bases; nucleotides outside the gene matches: 8. The V gene's germline CDR1 is MGHRA and CDR2 YSYEKL. The CDR3 runs to 16 residues. In DNA form, the CDR3 reads TGCGCCAGCAGCCAAGATGGACAGGACGGATACTACGAGCAGTACTTC. Translation gives CASSQDGQDGYYEQYF.

The chain links TRBV7-3 to TRBJ2-4; D is uncertain. V dropped 2 bases and J dropped 2 bases, with 10 bases sitting between them. CDR1 and CDR2 (germline): SGHTA, FQGTGA. This CDR3 has 15 residues. The CDR3 loop reads CASSLDATTKNIQYF. As DNA, the CDR3 is TGTGCCAGCAGCTTAGATGCGACAACCAAAAACATTCAGTACTTC. The full variable domain, rest sourced from reference TRBV7-3 and TRBJ2-4, is GAGVSQTPSNKVTEKGKYVELRCDPISGHTALYWYRQSLGQGPEFLIYFQGTGAADDSGLPNDRFFAVRPEGSVSTLKIQRTERGDSAVYLCASSLDATTKNIQYFGAGTRLSVL.

Only one count was recorded for this clone. The chain has TRBV2 and TRBJ2-7; TRBD1 might be the D (6 bases). This CDR3 contains 12 residues. CDR1 and CDR2 (germline): SNHLY, FYNNEI. The V end was cut by 3 bases, the J end by 9 bases, with 12 bases between. This chain's CDR3 is CASSEDGGGQYF. In nucleotides, the CDR3 is TGTGCCAGCAGTGAGGATGGGGGCGGGCAGTACTTC.

This clone was detected once. The chain employs TRBV4-1 and TRBJ1-2; D gene unclear. Per germline, CDR1 MGHRA and CDR2 YSYEKL. The CDR3 sequence is 13 residues long. V was trimmed by 4 bases and J by 4 bases, leaving 10 bases between them. Written as DNA, the CDR3 is TGCGCCAGCAGCCCCCGGGAGACCTATGGCTACACCTTC. Translating it yields CASSPRETYGYTF.